The clone carrying this TCR beta chain was found many times. The data derive from a study of spatial heterogeneity in lung cancer. V was pared by 5 bases and J by 5 bases, with 4 bases of the junction left unmatched. The length of the CDR3 is 14 residues. Germline CDR1 and CDR2: SGHRS and YFSETQ. Time point in this sample: sample taken at primary tumor resection. No cell sorting; template was whole RNA from tumor, lung tissue or PBMC. All TCR cDNA molecules were individually tagged with a unique molecular identifier. TCRdb analysed the 5' RACE reads with MiXCR anew, one entry per CDR3 protein. Of about 3,800 distinct CDR3 sequences listed, approximately 8.9% are singletons.

The TCR originated in a female donor with early-stage non-small cell lung cancer. The chain uses TRBV5-1 and TRBJ2-1; 10 nucleotides agree with TRBD1. Source: PBMCs, taken at surgery. The CDR3: CASRGTGDHNEQFF. DNA for the CDR3: TGCGCCAGCAGAGGGACAGGGGACCACAATGAGCAGTTCTTC.